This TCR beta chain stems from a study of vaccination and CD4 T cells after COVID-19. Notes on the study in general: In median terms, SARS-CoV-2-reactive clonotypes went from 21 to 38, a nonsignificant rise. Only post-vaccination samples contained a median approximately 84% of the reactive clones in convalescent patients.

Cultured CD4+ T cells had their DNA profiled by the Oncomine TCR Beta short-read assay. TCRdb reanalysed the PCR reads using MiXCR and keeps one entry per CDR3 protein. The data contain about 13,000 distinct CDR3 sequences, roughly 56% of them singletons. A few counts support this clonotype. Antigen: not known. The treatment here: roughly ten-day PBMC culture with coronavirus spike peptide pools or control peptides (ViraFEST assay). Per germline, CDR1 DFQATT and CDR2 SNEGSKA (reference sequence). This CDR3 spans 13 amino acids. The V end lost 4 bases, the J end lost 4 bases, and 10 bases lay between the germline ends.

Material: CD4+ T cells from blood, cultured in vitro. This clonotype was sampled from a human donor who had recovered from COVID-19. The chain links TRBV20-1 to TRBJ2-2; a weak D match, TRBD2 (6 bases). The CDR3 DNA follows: TGCAGTGCTACCGGGACTCCCACCGGGGAGCTGTTTTTT. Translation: CSATGTPTGELFF.